The T cell receptor beta chain under discussion was sequenced for a study of blood T cell repertoires in COVID-19. Original handling: Counts of nucleated cells, estimated from reference gene primer amplification, were obtained. Assay used: immunoSEQ multiplex PCR; TCRdb lists only in-frame clones, some missing. D and trimming were read from the DNA, whereas the V and J calls and clone size are those reported in that table. The sample consists of 150,000 to 200,000 clones, about 74% of them appearing once. Per the germline V gene, CDR1 is SGHRS and CDR2 is YFSETQ. Trimming at V came to 3 bases and at J to 3 bases, leaving 4 bases not matched to a gene. This CDR3 contains 14 residues.

The origin of this receptor is a man aged 60 to 69 with acute or convalescent COVID-19. The genes are TRBV5-1 and TRBJ2-7; TRBD1 matches at 9 bases. Sequenced input: peripheral blood. The DNA for the CDR3 is TGCGCCAGCAGCTCAGGACAGGGGATCTACGAGCAGTACTTC. The encoded protein is CASSSGQGIYEQYF. The full variable domain, completed using reference TRBV5-1 and TRBJ2-7, is KAGVTQTPRYLIKTRGQQVTLSCSPISGHRSVSWYQQTPGQGLQFLFEYFSETQRNKGNFPGRFSGRQFSNSRSEMNVSTLELGDSALYLCASSSGQGIYEQYFGPGTRLTVT.